A selection of T cell receptor beta chains follows, all from one sample in a study of T-cell reconstitution after alpha-beta-depleted transplantation in children. TCRdb independently ran MiXCR on the PCR reads; one entry per CDR3 protein. The sample shows about 400,000 distinct CDR3 sequences, roughly 22% of them seen only once. Sequenced here: PBMCs from the stem cell graft donor, sampled from the stem cell graft. The receptors shown here come from a human donor who donated a stem cell graft to a child with acute myeloid leukemia. Both conserved end residues are part of each CDR3. D genes are given only for firm matches. Clone size appears in some rows only: once, few, many, or a class for an expanded clone.

abundance	v_gene	j_gene	d_gene	CDR3aa	CDR3nt
NA	TRBV7-6	TRBJ2-7	NA	CASSGSGGRPKGEQYF	TGTGCCAGCAGCGGGAGTGGCGGACGGCCGAAGGGCGAGCAGTACTTC
NA	TRBV27	TRBJ2-3	TRBD1	CASNLIGQGFTDTQYF	TGTGCCAGCAACCTTATAGGACAGGGATTCACAGATACGCAGTATTTT
once	TRBV7-9	TRBJ2-1	TRBD1	CASSPPTGRNEQFF	TGTGCCAGCAGCCCGCCGACAGGGAGAAACGAGCAGTTCTTC
NA	TRBV12-3/TRBV12-4	TRBJ2-7	TRBD2	CASSPLAGAIYEQYF	TGTGCCAGCAGTCCGCTAGCGGGAGCGATCTACGAGCAGTACTTC
few	TRBV10-3	TRBJ2-2	TRBD2	CAAGGDGTGELFF	TGTGCCGCGGGGGGTGATGGCACCGGGGAGCTGTTTTTT
few	TRBV20-1	TRBJ2-3	NA	CSARTLSGIDTQYF	TGCAGTGCTAGAACGTTGTCAGGGATAGATACGCAGTATTTT
NA	TRBV7-3	TRBJ2-1	NA	CASSSQGGRNEQFF	TGTGCCAGCAGCTCCCAGGGGGGGAGGAATGAGCAGTTCTTC
NA	TRBV20-1	TRBJ2-3	NA	CSARDPMGETDTQYF	TGCAGTGCTAGAGATCCGATGGGGGAGACAGATACGCAGTATTTT
few	TRBV12-3/TRBV12-4	TRBJ1-1	NA	CASIWGSEAFF	TGTGCCAGCATCTGGGGTTCTGAAGCTTTCTTT
NA	TRBV20-1	TRBJ2-7	NA	CSASSRGNEQYF	TGCAGTGCTAGCTCTCGGGGGAACGAGCAGTACTTC
many	TRBV2	TRBJ2-5	NA	CATLGGRRETQYF	TGTGCCACCCTTGGGGGTAGGAGGGAGACCCAGTACTTC
many	TRBV12-3/TRBV12-4	TRBJ2-7	NA	CASSGGVREQYF	TGTGCCAGCAGTGGGGGTGTGCGCGAGCAGTACTTC
NA	TRBV5-1	TRBJ1-5	NA	CASATGVNQPQHF	TGCGCCAGCGCGACAGGAGTCAATCAGCCCCAGCATTTT
NA	TRBV5-5	TRBJ2-3	NA	CASSFGGSGTDTQYF	TGTGCCAGCAGCTTTGGGGGTAGTGGCACAGATACGCAGTATTTT
many	TRBV20-1	TRBJ1-1	NA	CSASALTGQNTEAFF	TGCAGTGCTAGTGCTCTGACAGGACAGAACACTGAAGCTTTCTTT